A selection of T cell receptor beta chains follows, all from one sample in a study of spatial heterogeneity in lung cancer. Via MiXCR, TCRdb re-called the 5' RACE reads, giving one row per CDR3 protein. The data hold several thousand distinct CDR3 sequences, with around 8.1% observed a single time. This material consisted of lung tumor tissue, taken at surgery. The receptor set was obtained from a female donor with early-stage non-small cell lung cancer. CDR3s include the opening cysteine and the closing phenylalanine or tryptophan. The order of the fields is clone size, D gene, J gene, V gene, CDR3 protein, CDR3 DNA. A D gene is named only where the DNA matches it firmly. The size entry is marked missing in some rows and otherwise reads once, few, many or a size class.

NA | TRBD1 | TRBJ2-7 | TRBV20-1 | CSATGVGQGRTYEQYF | TGCAGTGCTACGGGTGTGGGACAGGGAAGAACCTACGAGCAGTACTTC
NA | NA | TRBJ1-1 | TRBV7-9 | CASSPRTYGTEAFF | TGTGCCAGCAGCCCCCGGACTTACGGCACTGAAGCTTTCTTT
medium-sized | TRBD1 | TRBJ2-3 | TRBV20-1 | CSAKRTGPTDTQYF | TGCAGTGCAAAGAGGACAGGGCCCACAGATACGCAGTATTTT
medium-sized | TRBD2 | TRBJ2-7 | TRBV24-1 | CATSPNKSRTSLYEQYF | TGTGCCACCAGTCCCAACAAGTCTCGGACTAGCCTCTACGAGCAGTACTTC
few | TRBD1 | TRBJ1-5 | TRBV12-3/TRBV12-4 | CASSTGTGVYSNQPQHF | TGTGCCAGCAGTACCGGGACAGGGGTTTATAGCAATCAGCCCCAGCATTTT
many | TRBD2 | TRBJ2-1 | TRBV28 | CASSFSGGRSNEQFF | TGTGCCAGCAGTTTTAGCGGGGGGCGTAGCAATGAGCAGTTCTTC
many | TRBD1 | TRBJ1-3 | TRBV5-1 | CASSLEGTGSGNTIYF | TGCGCCAGCAGCTTGGAAGGGACAGGGTCTGGAAACACCATATATTTT
NA | NA | TRBJ2-6 | TRBV6-5 | CASSYGGSGANVLTF | TGTGCCAGCAGTTATGGGGGCTCTGGGGCCAACGTCCTGACTTTC
NA | TRBD1 | TRBJ2-7 | TRBV7-2 | CASSLAKGQPYEQYF | TGTGCCAGCAGCTTAGCGAAGGGACAGCCCTACGAGCAGTACTTC
few | TRBD2 | TRBJ2-1 | TRBV20-1 | CSARGSKRGYNEQFF | TGCAGTGCTAGAGGCAGTAAGCGGGGCTACAATGAGCAGTTCTTC
many | NA | TRBJ1-5 | TRBV28 | CASSSDLNQPQHF | TGTGCCAGCAGTTCGGACCTTAATCAGCCCCAGCATTTT
medium-sized | TRBD1 | TRBJ1-2 | TRBV24-1 | CATSEGQDYGYTF | TGTGCCACCAGTGAAGGACAGGACTATGGCTACACCTTC
many | NA | TRBJ2-3 | TRBV13 | CASSYEGPSGTDTQYF | TGTGCCAGCAGTTACGAAGGCCCAAGTGGCACAGATACGCAGTATTTT
medium-sized | NA | TRBJ2-2 | TRBV30 | CAWSPQGGNTGELFF | TGTGCCTGGAGTCCCCAGGGGGGCAACACCGGGGAGCTGTTTTTT
many | TRBD1 | TRBJ2-1 | TRBV5-4 | CASSLDRGRGYEQFF | TGTGCCAGCAGCTTGGACAGGGGAAGAGGGTATGAGCAGTTCTTC
medium-sized | NA | TRBJ2-2 | TRBV7-9 | CASTRDIYTGELFF | TGTGCCAGCACTCGCGACATTTACACCGGGGAGCTGTTTTTT
large | TRBD2 | TRBJ2-1 | TRBV10-2 | CASSPGLAGGSSYNEQFF | TGCGCCAGCAGTCCGGGACTAGCGGGGGGTAGCTCCTACAATGAGCAGTTCTTC
many | NA | TRBJ2-5 | TRBV9 | CASSVGNTQETQYF | TGTGCCAGCAGCGTAGGTAACACTCAAGAGACCCAGTACTTC
many | NA | TRBJ2-3 | TRBV6-2/TRBV6-3 | CASSYAGAGSTDTQYF | TGTGCCAGCAGTTACGCAGGGGCCGGGAGCACAGATACGCAGTATTTT
medium-sized | NA | TRBJ1-2 | TRBV20-1 | CSGPGGKGNYGYTF | TGCAGTGGTCCCGGGGGGAAGGGGAACTATGGCTACACCTTC
NA | NA | TRBJ2-3 | TRBV7-8 | CASTGTDTQYF | TGTGCCAGCACTGGGACAGATACGCAGTATTTT
medium-sized | TRBD2 | TRBJ2-3 | TRBV29-1 | CSVEDGAGVATDTQYF | TGCAGCGTTGAAGACGGGGCGGGAGTTGCCACAGATACGCAGTATTTT
many | NA | TRBJ2-2 | TRBV7-2 | CASSLDTGELFF | TGTGCCAGCAGCTTGGACACCGGGGAGCTGTTTTTT
medium-sized | NA | TRBJ2-1 | TRBV20-1 | CSASGPAYNEQFF | TGCAGTGCTAGCGGGCCTGCCTACAATGAGCAGTTCTTC
many | NA | TRBJ2-1 | TRBV5-1 | CASTPRFGEQFF | TGCGCCAGCACCCCGAGGTTCGGCGAGCAGTTCTTC
medium-sized | TRBD2 | TRBJ2-1 | TRBV19 | CASSPSGGGINEQFF | TGTGCCAGTAGTCCCTCTGGGGGGGGAATAAATGAGCAGTTCTTC
many | TRBD1 | TRBJ1-1 | TRBV12-5 | CASGSALGGADTEAFF | TGTGCTAGTGGTTCCGCCCTAGGGGGCGCGGACACTGAAGCTTTCTTT
medium-sized | NA | TRBJ2-2 | TRBV5-1 | CASSLGGTRNTGELFF | TGCGCCAGCAGCTTGGGTGGGACAAGGAACACCGGGGAGCTGTTTTTT
many | NA | TRBJ2-3 | TRBV7-2 | CASSLVGIYTDTQYF | TGTGCCAGCAGCTTAGTGGGCATTTACACAGATACGCAGTATTTT
many | NA | TRBJ2-6 | TRBV4-2 | CASSQEFSGANVLTF | TGTGCCAGCAGCCAAGAGTTCTCTGGGGCCAACGTCCTGACTTTC
many | NA | TRBJ2-7 | TRBV9 | CASSVGSATGAYEQYF | TGTGCCAGCAGCGTAGGGTCAGCCACTGGAGCCTACGAGCAGTACTTC
many | TRBD1 | TRBJ1-1 | TRBV20-1 | CSARPTGTGFTEAFF | TGCAGTGCTAGACCGACCGGGACAGGGTTCACTGAAGCTTTCTTT
many | NA | TRBJ1-5 | TRBV28 | CASSLSGSRGYQPQHF | TGTGCCAGCAGTTTATCAGGAAGTAGGGGTTATCAGCCCCAGCATTTT
many | NA | TRBJ1-2 | TRBV28 | CASSLTDVYGYTF | TGTGCCAGCAGTTTAACCGACGTCTATGGCTACACCTTC
medium-sized | TRBD2 | TRBJ2-2 | TRBV5-6 | CASSLGLAGGELFF | TGTGCCAGCAGCTTGGGGCTAGCGGGCGGGGAGCTGTTTTTT
many | NA | TRBJ2-5 | TRBV10-2 | CASSDTWETQYF | TGCGCCAGCAGTGATACGTGGGAGACCCAGTACTTC
NA | NA | TRBJ2-3 | TRBV7-2 | CASSSATGRSDTQYF | TGTGCCAGCAGCTCCGCCACGGGAAGATCAGATACGCAGTATTTT
NA | NA | TRBJ2-1 | TRBV5-1 | CASSLAGGPSDEQFF | TGCGCCAGCAGCTTAGCCGGGGGGCCAAGCGATGAGCAGTTCTTC
NA | TRBD1 | TRBJ1-2 | TRBV14 | CASSQGHGTGIGYTF | TGTGCCAGCAGCCAGGGCCATGGGACAGGGATAGGCTACACCTTC
many | TRBD2 | TRBJ2-3 | TRBV6-5 | CASSFDGTSTDTDTQYF | TGTGCCAGCAGTTTCGACGGGACTAGCACCGACACAGATACGCAGTATTTT
many | TRBD1 | TRBJ2-2 | TRBV5-1 | CATRFQGADGELFF | TGCGCCACCAGATTTCAGGGGGCAGACGGGGAGCTGTTTTTT
many | TRBD1 | TRBJ1-5 | TRBV10-2 | CASSSDRGDLSNQPQHF | TGCGCCAGCAGCTCGGACAGGGGGGACCTTAGCAATCAGCCCCAGCATTTT
many | NA | TRBJ1-1 | TRBV27 | CASSLLGSEAFF | TGTGCCAGCAGTTTATTAGGGTCTGAAGCTTTCTTT
NA | NA | TRBJ2-2 | TRBV5-6 | CASSLVTATGELFF | TGTGCCAGCAGCTTGGTGACCGCCACCGGGGAGCTGTTTTTT
medium-sized | NA | TRBJ2-3 | TRBV7-9 | CASLEGTDTQYF | TGTGCCAGCCTCGAGGGTACAGATACGCAGTATTTT
once | NA | TRBJ1-1 | TRBV20-1 | CSAAGRREAFF | TGCAGTGCCGCGGGACGGCGTGAAGCTTTCTTT
many | NA | TRBJ1-1 | TRBV20-1 | CSEGGGTEAFF | TGCAGTGAGGGGGGCGGAACTGAAGCTTTCTTT